This T cell receptor (beta chain) was documented in a study of T cell responses to AZD1222 COVID-19 vaccine. Study-level findings and limits: Spike-specific TCR depth and breadth grew after two AZD1222 doses. Regions 160-218 and 743-854 dominated among vaccine-associated CD4 TCRs spanning spike.

The germline V gene has CDR1 SQVTM and CDR2 ANQGSEA. With V trimmed by 3 bases and J by 0 bases, 3 bases remained unmatched. The CDR3 has 15 amino acids. Measured with immunoSEQ multiplex PCR; TCRdb has only the in-frame clones, and not every one. The sample has about 150,000 clones; about 89% are singletons. For this clone: As yet, its antigen is unknown.

The source was peripheral blood, collected 28 days after the second AZD1222 dose. This TCR was sampled from an adult who received the AZD1222 COVID-19 vaccine. V and J are TRBV29-1 and TRBJ2-1; 9 nucleotides align to TRBD1. The CDR3 nucleotides read TGCAGCGTTGAGGGGACAGGGAGCTCCTACAATGAGCAGTTCTTC. It encodes CSVEGTGSSYNEQFF.